This T cell receptor (beta chain) was obtained from a study of blood T cell repertoires in COVID-19. Enrolment of Seattle patients took place during active infection, and they were followed longitudinally. Libraries were prepared by immunoSEQ multiplex PCR; TCRdb keeps only in-frame clonotypes and omits some of them. The data contain about 69,000 clones, 70% to 85% of them singletons. The CDR3 runs 13 residues. Germline values: CDR1 LNHDA, CDR2 SQIVND (reference sequence). V dropped 9 bases and J dropped 3 bases, with 12 bases sitting between them. This chain connects TRBV19 to TRBJ1-5, with D maybe TRBD1 (5 bases). The TCR sequence derives from a man in his fifties or sixties with COVID-19, enrolled during active disease. The specimen sequenced was peripheral blood. The CDR3, as DNA: TGTGCCAGCAAGAGCAGGGTCAATCAGCCCCAGCATTTT. Its translation is CASKSRVNQPQHF.